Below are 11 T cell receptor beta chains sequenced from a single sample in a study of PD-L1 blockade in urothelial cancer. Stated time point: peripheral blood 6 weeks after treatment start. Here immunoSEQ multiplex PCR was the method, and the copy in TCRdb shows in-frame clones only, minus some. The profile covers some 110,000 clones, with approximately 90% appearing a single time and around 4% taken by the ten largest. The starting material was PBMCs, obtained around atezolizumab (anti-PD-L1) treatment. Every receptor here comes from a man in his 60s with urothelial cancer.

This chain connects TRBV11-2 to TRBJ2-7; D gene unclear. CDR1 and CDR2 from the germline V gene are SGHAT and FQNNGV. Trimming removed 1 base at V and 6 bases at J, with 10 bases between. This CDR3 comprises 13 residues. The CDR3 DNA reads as TGTGCCAGCAGCTTAGTAGGCAGACTCGAGCAGTACTTC. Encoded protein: CASSLVGRLEQYF.

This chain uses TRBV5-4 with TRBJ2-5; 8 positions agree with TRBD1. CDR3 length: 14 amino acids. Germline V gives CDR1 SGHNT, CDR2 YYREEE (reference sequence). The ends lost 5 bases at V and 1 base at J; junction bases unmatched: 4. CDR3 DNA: TGTGCCAGCAGGGGACAGGCGACCCAAGAGACCCAGTACTTC. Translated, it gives CASRGQATQETQYF.

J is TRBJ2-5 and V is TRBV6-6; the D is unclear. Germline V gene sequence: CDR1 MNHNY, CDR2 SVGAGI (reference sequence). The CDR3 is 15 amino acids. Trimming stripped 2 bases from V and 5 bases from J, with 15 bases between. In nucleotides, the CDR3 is TGTGCCAGCAGTTACGAGTCCCCCTCCCTGGAGACCCAGTACTTC. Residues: CASSYESPSLETQYF.

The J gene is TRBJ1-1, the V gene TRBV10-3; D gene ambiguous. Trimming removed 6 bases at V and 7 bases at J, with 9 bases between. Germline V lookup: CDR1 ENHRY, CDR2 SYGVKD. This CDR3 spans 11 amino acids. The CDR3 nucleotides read TGTGCCATCAGCCTATCGGGTGAAGCTTTCTTT. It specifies CAISLSGEAFF.

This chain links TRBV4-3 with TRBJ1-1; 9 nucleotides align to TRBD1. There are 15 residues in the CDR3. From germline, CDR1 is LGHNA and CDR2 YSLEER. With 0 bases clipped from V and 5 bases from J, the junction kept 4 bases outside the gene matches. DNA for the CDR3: TGCGCCAGCAGCCAAGATTACAGGGGGCATACTGAAGCTTTCTTT. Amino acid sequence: CASSQDYRGHTEAFF.

The CDR3: CASSETGTADHYGYTF. The CDR3 region has the DNA TGCGCCAGCAGCGAGACCGGGACAGCAGATCACTATGGCTACACCTTC. This chain joins TRBV5-1 and TRBJ1-2; TRBD1 aligns across 7 bases. Germline V gene sequence: CDR1 SGHRS, CDR2 YFSETQ. Germline trimming cut 4 bases from V and 3 bases from J; bases unmatched to any gene: 12. The CDR3 is 16 residues long. Variable domain in full (rest from reference TRBV5-1 and TRBJ1-2): KAGVTQTPRYLIKTRGQQVTLSCSPISGHRSVSWYQQTPGQGLQFLFEYFSETQRNKGNFPGRFSGRQFSNSRSEMNVSTLELGDSALYLCASSETGTADHYGYTFGSGTRLTVV.

The CDR3 region has the DNA TGTGCCAGCAGCTCCGACAGGGGGAAGGCTTACGAGCAGTACTTC. This encodes CASSSDRGKAYEQYF. This rearrangement joins TRBV7-9 to TRBJ2-7; 9 bases map to TRBD1. This CDR3 has 15 amino acids. The V gene end was trimmed by 4 bases and the J gene end by 4 bases; junction bases not matched to a gene: 8. Germline lookup yields CDR1 SEHNR and CDR2 FQNEAQ (reference sequence).

This chain's CDR3 is CASSLAAGRQETQYF. CDR3 sequence (DNA): TGTGCCAGCAGCTTAGCGGCCGGGAGGCAAGAGACCCAGTACTTC. This chain uses TRBV7-9 with TRBJ2-5; 7 bases are shared with TRBD2. The V segment lost 0 bases and the J segment 2 bases; nucleotides outside the gene matches: 3. There are 15 residues in the CDR3. Germline V CDR1 and CDR2: SEHNR, FQNEAQ (reference sequence).

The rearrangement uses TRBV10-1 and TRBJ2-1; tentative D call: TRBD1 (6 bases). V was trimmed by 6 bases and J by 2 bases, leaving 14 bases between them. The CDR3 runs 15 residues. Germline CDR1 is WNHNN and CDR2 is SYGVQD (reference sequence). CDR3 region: CASSYGQRAYNEQFF. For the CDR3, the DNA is TGCGCCAGCAGCTATGGACAGAGGGCCTACAATGAGCAGTTCTTC.

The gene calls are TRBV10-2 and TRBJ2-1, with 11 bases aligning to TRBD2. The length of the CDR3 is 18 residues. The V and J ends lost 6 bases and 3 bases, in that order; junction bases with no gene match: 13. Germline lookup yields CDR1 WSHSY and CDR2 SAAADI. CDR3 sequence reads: CASSPLTPGLADYNEQFF. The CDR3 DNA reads TGCGCCAGCAGCCCTCTAACACCGGGACTAGCGGACTACAATGAGCAGTTCTTC.

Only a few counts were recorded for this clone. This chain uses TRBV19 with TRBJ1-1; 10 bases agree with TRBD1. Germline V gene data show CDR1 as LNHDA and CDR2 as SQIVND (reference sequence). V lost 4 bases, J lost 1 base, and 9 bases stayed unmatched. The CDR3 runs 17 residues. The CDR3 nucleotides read TGTGCCAGTAGTACACCGACGGGACAGGGGCGGAACACTGAAGCTTTCTTT. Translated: CASSTPTGQGRNTEAFF. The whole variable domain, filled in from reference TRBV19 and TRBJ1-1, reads DGGITQSPKYLFRKEGQNVTLSCEQNLNHDAMYWYRQDPGQGLRLIYYSQIVNDFQKGDIAEGYSVSREKKESFPLTVTSAQKNPTAFYLCASSTPTGQGRNTEAFFGQGTRLTVV.